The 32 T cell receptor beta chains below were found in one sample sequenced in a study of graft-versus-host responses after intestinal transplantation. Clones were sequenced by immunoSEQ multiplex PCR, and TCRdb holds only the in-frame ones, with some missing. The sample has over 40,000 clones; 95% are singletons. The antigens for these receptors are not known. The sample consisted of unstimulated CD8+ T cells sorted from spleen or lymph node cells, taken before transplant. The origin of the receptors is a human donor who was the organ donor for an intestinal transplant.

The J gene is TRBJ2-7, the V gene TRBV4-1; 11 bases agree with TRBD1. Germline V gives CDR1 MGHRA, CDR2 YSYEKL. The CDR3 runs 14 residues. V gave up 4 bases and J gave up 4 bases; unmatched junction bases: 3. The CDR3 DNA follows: TGCGCCAGCAGCCCGGACAGGGGGCAGTACGAGCAGTACTTC. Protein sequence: CASSPDRGQYEQYF.

The CDR3 sequence is CASSYRDSYEQFF. CDR3 coding DNA: TGTGCCAGCAGCTACCGGGACAGCTATGAGCAGTTCTTC. V and J are TRBV5-7 and TRBJ2-1; 7 bases are a match to TRBD1. TRBV5-7 is reported as an ORF; its role is uncertain. This CDR3 comprises 13 residues. V dropped 3 bases and J dropped 8; count of bases not matched to a gene: 5.

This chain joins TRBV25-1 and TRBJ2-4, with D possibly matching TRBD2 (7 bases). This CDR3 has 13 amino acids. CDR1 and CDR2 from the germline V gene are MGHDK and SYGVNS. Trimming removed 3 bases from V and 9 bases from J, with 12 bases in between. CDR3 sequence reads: CASSEGGPGIQYF. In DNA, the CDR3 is TGTGCCAGCAGTGAGGGGGGGCCCGGCATTCAGTACTTC. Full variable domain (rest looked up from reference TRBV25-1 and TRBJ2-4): EADIYQTPRYLVIGTGKKITLECSQTMGHDKMYWYQQDPGMELHLIHYSYGVNSTEKGDLSSESTVSRIRTEHFPLTLESARPSHTSQYLCASSEGGPGIQYFGAGTRLSVL.

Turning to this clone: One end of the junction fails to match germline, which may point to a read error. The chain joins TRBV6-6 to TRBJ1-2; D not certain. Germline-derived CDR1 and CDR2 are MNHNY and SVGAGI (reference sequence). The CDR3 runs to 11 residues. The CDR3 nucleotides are TGTGCCAGCAGTTACCTCTCACGCCGCAGCTTC. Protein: CASSYLSRRSF.

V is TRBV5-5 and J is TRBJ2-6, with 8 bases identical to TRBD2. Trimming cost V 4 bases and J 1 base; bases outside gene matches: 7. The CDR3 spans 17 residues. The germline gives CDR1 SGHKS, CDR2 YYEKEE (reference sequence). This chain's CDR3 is CASSPGAGASGANVLTF. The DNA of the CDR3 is TGTGCCAGCAGCCCGGGAGCGGGGGCTTCTGGGGCCAACGTCCTGACTTTC.

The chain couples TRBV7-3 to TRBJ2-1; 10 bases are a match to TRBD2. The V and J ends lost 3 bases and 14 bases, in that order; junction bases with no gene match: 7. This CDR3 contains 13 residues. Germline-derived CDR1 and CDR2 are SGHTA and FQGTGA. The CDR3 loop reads CASSFQAGGPEFF. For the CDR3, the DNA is TGTGCCAGCAGCTTTCAAGCGGGGGGGCCGGAGTTCTTC.

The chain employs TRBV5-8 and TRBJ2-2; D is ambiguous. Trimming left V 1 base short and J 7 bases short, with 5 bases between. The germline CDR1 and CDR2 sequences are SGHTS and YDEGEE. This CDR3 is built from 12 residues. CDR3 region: CASSLRNGELFF. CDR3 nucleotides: TGTGCCAGCAGCTTGAGGAACGGGGAGCTGTTTTTT. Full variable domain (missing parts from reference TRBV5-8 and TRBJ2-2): EAGVTQSPTHLIKTRGQQATLRCSPISGHTSVYWYQQALGLGLQFLLWYDEGEERNRGNFPPRFSGRQFPNYSSELNVNALELEDSALYLCASSLRNGELFFGEGSRLTVL.

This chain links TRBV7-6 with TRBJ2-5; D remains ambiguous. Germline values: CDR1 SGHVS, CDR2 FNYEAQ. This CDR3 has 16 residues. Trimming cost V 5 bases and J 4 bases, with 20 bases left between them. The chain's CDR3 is CASSLYPGLGSETQYF. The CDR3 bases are TGTGCCAGCAGCCTCTACCCGGGCCTAGGGTCAGAGACCCAGTACTTC. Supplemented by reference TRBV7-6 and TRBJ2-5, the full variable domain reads GAGVSQSPRYKVTKRGQDVALRCDPISGHVSLYWYRQALGQGPEFLTYFNYEAQQDKSGLPNDRFSAERPEGSISTLTIQRTEQRDSAMYRCASSLYPGLGSETQYFGPGTRLLVL.

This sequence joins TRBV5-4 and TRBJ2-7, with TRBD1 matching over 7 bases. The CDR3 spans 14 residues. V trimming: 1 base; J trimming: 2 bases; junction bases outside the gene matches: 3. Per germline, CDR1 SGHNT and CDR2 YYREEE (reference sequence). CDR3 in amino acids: CASSLNQGAYEQYF. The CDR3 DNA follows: TGTGCCAGCAGCTTGAATCAGGGGGCCTACGAGCAGTACTTC.

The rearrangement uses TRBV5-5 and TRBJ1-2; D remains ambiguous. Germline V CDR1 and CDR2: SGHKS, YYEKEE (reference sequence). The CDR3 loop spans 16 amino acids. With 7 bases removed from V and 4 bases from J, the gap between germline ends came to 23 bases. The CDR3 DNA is TGTGCCAGCGTCTCGGGTATCTCGCGAAAGACCTATGGCTACACCTTC. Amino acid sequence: CASVSGISRKTYGYTF.

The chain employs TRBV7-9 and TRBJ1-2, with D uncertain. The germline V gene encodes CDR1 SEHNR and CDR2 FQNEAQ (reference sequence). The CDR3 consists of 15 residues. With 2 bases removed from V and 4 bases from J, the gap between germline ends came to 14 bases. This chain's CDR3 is CASSLTSGPSYGYTF. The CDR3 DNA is TGTGCCAGCAGCTTAACATCCGGGCCCAGCTATGGCTACACCTTC.

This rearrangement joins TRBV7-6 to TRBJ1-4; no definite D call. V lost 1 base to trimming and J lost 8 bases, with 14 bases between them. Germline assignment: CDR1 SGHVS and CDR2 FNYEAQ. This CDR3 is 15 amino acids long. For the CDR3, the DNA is TGTGCCAGCAGCTTAGATTCTGGATGGAAAGAAAAACTGTTTTTT. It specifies CASSLDSGWKEKLFF. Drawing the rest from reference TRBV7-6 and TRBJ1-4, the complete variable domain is GAGVSQSPRYKVTKRGQDVALRCDPISGHVSLYWYRQALGQGPEFLTYFNYEAQQDKSGLPNDRFSAERPEGSISTLTIQRTEQRDSAMYRCASSLDSGWKEKLFFGSGTQLSVL.

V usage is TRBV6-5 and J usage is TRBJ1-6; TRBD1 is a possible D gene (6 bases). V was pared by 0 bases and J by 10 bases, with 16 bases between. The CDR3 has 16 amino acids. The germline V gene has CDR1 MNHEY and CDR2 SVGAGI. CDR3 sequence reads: CASSYSPEAGQSPLHF. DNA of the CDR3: TGTGCCAGCAGTTACTCGCCCGAAGCCGGACAGTCACCCCTCCACTTT.

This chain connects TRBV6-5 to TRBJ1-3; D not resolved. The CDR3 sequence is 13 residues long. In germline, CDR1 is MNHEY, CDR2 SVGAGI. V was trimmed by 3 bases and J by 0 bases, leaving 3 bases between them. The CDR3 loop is CASSYNSGNTIYF. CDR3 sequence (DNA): TGTGCCAGCAGTTATAACTCTGGAAACACCATATATTTT.

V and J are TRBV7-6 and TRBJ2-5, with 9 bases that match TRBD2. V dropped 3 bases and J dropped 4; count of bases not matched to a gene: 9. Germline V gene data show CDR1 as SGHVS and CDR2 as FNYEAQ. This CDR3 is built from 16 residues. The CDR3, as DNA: TGTGCCAGCAGCTTGTTAGCGGGGGCGCAACTAGAGACCCAGTACTTC. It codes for CASSLLAGAQLETQYF.

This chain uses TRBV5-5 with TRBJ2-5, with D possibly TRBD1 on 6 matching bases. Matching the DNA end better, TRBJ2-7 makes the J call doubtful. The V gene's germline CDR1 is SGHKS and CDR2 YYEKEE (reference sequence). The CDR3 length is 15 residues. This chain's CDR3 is CASSLRQGYSYEQYF. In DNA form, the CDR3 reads TGTGCCAGCAGCTTGAGGCAGGGGTACTCCTACGAGCAGTACTTC.

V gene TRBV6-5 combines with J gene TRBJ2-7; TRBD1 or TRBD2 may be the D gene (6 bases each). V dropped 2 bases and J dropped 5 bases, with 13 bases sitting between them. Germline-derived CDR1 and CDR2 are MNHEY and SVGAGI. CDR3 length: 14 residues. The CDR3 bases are TGTGCCAGCAGTTACGGGGGGCCAGAGGACGAGCAGTACTTC. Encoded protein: CASSYGGPEDEQYF.

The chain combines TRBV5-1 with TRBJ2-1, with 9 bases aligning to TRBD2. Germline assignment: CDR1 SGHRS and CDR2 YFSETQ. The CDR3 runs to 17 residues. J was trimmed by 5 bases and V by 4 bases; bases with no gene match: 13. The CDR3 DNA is TGCGCCAGCAGCCTTGGAATCGGACTAGCGTGGGACAATGAGCAGTTCTTC. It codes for CASSLGIGLAWDNEQFF.

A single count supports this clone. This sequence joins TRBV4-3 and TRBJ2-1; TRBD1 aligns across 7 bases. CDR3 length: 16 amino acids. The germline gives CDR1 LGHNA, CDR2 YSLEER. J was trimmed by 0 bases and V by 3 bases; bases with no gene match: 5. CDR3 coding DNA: TGCGCCAGCAGCCAGGACAGGTCTAGCTCCTACAATGAGCAGTTCTTC. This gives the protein CASSQDRSSSYNEQFF.

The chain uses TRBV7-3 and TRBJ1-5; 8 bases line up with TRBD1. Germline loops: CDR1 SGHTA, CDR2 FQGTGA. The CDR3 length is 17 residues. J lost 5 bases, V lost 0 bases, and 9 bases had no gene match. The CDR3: CASSLTEDREGYQPQHF. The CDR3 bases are TGTGCCAGCAGCTTAACCGAGGACAGGGAGGGTTATCAGCCCCAGCATTTT.

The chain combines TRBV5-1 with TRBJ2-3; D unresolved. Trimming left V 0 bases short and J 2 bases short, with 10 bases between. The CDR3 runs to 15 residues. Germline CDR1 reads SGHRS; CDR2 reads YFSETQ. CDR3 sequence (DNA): TGCGCCAGCAGCTTGGAGGGCGCTATCACAGATACGCAGTATTTT. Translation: CASSLEGAITDTQYF.

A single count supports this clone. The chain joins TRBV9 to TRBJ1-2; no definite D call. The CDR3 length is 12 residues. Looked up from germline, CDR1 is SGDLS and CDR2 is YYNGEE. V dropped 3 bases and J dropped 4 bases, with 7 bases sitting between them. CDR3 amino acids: CASSDPLYGYTF. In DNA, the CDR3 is TGTGCCAGCAGCGACCCCCTCTATGGCTACACCTTC.

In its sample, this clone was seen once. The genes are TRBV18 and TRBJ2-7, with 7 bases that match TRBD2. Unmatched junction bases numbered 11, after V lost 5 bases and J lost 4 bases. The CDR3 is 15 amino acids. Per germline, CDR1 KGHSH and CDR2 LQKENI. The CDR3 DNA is TGTGCCAGCTCAGCCCCTTTCGGGGGGACTTACGAGCAGTACTTC. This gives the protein CASSAPFGGTYEQYF.

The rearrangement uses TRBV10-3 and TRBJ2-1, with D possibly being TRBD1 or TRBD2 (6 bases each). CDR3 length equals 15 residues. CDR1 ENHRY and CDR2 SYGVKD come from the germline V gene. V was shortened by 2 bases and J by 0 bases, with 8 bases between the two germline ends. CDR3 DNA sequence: TGTGCCATCAGTGAGGAGGGGGGCTCCTACAATGAGCAGTTCTTC. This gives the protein CAISEEGGSYNEQFF.

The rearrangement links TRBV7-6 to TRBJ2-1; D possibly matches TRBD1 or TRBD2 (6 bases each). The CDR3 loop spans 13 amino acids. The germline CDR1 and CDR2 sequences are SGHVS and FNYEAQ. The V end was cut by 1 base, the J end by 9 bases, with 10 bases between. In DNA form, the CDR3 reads TGTGCCAGCAGCTTAGGGGGGGCGGGTGAGCAGTTCTTC. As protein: CASSLGGAGEQFF.

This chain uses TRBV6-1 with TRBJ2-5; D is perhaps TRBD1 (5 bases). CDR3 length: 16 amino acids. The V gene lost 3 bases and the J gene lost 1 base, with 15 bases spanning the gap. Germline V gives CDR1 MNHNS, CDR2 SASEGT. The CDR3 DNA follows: TGTGCCAGCAGTGACCACCTAGACAGTGTCCAAGAGACCCAGTACTTC. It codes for CASSDHLDSVQETQYF.

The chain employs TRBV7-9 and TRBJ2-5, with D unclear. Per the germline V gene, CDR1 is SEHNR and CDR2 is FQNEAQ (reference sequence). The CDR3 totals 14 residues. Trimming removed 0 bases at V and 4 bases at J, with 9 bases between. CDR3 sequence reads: CASSLAQAVETQYF. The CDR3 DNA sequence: TGTGCCAGCAGCTTAGCGCAGGCCGTAGAGACCCAGTACTTC.

DNA of the CDR3: TGTGCCACCAGCTTAGGACAGAACACCGGGGAGCTGTTTTTT. It is translated as CATSLGQNTGELFF. V and J are TRBV15 and TRBJ2-2, with D perhaps TRBD1 (5 bases). The CDR3 has 14 residues. Germline CDR1 reads LNHNV; CDR2 reads YYDKDF (reference sequence). Between the trimmed V and J ends, which lost 5 bases and 1 base, there was a span of 8 bases. The entire variable domain, with the rest obtained from reference TRBV15 and TRBJ2-2, is as follows: DAMVIQNPRYQVTQFGKPVTLSCSQTLNHNVMYWYQQKSSQAPKLLFHYYDKDFNNEADTPDNFQSRRPNTSFCFLDIRSPGLGDTAMYLCATSLGQNTGELFFGEGSRLTVL.

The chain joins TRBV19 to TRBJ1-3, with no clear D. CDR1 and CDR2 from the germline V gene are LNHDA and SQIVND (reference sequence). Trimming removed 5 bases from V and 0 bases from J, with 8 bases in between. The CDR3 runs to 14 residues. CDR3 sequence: CASSSPSSGNTIYF. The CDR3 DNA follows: TGTGCCAGTAGTTCACCGAGCTCTGGAAACACCATATATTTT.

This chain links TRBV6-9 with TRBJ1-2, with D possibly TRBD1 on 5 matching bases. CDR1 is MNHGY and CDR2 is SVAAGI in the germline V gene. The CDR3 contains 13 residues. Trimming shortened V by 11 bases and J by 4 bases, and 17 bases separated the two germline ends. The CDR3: CAGKDGDSYGYTF. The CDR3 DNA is TGTGCCGGGAAGGATGGCGACAGCTATGGCTACACCTTC.

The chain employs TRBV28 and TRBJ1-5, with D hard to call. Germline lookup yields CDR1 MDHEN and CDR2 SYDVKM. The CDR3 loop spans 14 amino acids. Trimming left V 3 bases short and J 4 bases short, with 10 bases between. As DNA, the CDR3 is TGTGCCAGCAGTTTGGCAATGGCGAATCAGCCCCAGCATTTT. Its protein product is CASSLAMANQPQHF.

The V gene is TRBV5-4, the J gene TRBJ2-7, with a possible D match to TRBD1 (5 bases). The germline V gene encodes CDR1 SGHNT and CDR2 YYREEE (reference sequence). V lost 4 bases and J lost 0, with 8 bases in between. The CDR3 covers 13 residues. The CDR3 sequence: CASSTDNSYEQYF. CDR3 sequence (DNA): TGTGCCAGCAGCACGGACAACTCCTACGAGCAGTACTTC. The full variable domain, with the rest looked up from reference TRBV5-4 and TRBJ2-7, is ETGVTQSPTHLIKTRGQQVTLRCSSQSGHNTVSWYQQALGQGPQFIFQYYREEENGRGNFPPRFSGLQFPNYSSELNVNALELDDSALYLCASSTDNSYEQYFGPGTRLTVT.